This T cell receptor (beta chain) was profiled in a study of brain T cells in children with intractable seizures. Using immunoSEQ multiplex PCR, the repertoire was profiled, and TCRdb retains in-frame clones only, with some absent. The sample consists of 340,000 or so clones, about 94% of them appearing once. V was clipped by 1 base and J by 3 bases, with 15 bases between them. There are 17 residues in the CDR3. Per germline, CDR1 SGHAT and CDR2 FQNNGV. The time point denotes: blood from clinic visit 5 months post-surgery; TSC patient then seizure free. Only cases whose brain tissue showed the highest T cell transcript signatures were sequenced.

The chain uses TRBV11-2 and TRBJ2-2; a possible D gene is TRBD1 (6 bases). Sequencing used peripheral blood, obtained more than 4 months after surgery. The source is a boy in the first two years of life with tuberous sclerosis and intractable seizures. CDR3: CASSLGGLQGYTGELFF. CDR3 nucleotides: TGTGCCAGCAGCTTAGGAGGCCTTCAGGGGTACACCGGGGAGCTGTTTTTT.